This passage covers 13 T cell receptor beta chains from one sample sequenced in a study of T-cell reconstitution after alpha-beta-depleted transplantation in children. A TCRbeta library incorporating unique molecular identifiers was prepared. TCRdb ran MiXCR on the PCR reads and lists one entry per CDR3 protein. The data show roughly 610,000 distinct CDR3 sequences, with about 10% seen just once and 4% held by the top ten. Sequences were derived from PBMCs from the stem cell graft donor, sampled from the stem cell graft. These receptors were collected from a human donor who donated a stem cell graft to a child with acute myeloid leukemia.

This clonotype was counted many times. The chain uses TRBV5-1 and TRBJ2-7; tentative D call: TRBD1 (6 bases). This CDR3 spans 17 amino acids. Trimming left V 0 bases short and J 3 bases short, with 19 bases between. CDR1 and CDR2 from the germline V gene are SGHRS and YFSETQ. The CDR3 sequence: CASSLVGVGQTYYEQYF. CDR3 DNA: TGCGCCAGCAGCTTGGTGGGGGTTGGACAGACTTACTACGAGCAGTACTTC.

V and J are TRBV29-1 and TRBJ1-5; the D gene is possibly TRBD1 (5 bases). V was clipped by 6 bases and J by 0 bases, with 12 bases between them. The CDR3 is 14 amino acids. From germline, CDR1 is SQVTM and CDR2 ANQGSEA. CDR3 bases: TGCAGCGTAGCGTCCGGGACTAGCAATCAGCCCCAGCATTTT. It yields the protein CSVASGTSNQPQHF.

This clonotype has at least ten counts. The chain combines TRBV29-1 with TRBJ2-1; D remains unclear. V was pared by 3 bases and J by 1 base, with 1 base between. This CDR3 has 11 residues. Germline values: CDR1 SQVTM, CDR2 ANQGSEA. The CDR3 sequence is CSVESYNEQFF. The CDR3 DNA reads TGCAGCGTTGAGTCCTACAATGAGCAGTTCTTC.

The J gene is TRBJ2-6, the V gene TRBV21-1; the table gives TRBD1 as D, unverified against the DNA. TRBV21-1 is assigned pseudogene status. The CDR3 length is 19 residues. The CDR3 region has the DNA TGTGCCAGCCGTGGGGGGAGAGCGGGGCAATCCTCTGGGGCCAACGTCCTGACTTTC. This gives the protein CASRGGRAGQSSGANVLTF.

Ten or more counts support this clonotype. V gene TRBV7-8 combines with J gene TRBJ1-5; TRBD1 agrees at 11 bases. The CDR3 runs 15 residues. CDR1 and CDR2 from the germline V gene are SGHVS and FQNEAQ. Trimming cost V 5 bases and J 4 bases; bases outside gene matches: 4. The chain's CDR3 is CASSVWDRGNQPQHF. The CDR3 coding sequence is TGTGCCAGCAGCGTCTGGGACAGGGGGAATCAGCCCCAGCATTTT.

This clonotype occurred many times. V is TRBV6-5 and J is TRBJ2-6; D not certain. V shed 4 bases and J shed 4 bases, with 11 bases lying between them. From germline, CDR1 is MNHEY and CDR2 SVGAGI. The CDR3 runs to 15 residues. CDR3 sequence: CASSLTRQGANVLTF. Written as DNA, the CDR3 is TGTGCCAGCAGTTTGACACGTCAGGGGGCCAACGTCCTGACTTTC.

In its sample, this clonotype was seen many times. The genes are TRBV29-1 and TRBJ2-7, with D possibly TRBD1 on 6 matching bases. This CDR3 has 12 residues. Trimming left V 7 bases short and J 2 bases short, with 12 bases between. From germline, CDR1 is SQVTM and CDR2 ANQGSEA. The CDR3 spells CSAGTQTYEQYF. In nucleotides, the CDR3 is TGCAGCGCCGGGACACAAACCTACGAGCAGTACTTC.

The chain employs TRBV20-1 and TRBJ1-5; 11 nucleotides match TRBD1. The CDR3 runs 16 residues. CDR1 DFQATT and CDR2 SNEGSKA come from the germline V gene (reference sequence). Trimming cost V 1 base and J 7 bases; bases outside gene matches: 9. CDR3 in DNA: TGCAGTGCTAGAGCCTGGGACAGGGGGACAAGGCAGCCCCAGCATTTT. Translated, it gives CSARAWDRGTRQPQHF.

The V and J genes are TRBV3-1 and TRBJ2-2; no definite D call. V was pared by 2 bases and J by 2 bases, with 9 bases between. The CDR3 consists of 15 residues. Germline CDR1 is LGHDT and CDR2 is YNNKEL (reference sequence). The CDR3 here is CASSQLAINTGELFF. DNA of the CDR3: TGTGCCAGCAGCCAACTGGCAATCAACACCGGGGAGCTGTTTTTT.

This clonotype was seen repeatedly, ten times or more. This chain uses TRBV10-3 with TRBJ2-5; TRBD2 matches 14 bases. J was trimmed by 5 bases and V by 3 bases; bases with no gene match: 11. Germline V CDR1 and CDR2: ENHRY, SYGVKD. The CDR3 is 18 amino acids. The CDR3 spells CAISDPPGLAGEGETQYF. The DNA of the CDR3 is TGTGCCATCAGTGACCCTCCGGGACTAGCGGGAGAAGGGGAGACCCAGTACTTC.

The DNA of the CDR3 is TGCAGTGCTTTCCGGGGCGGGAGCTCCTACAATGAGCAGTTCTTC. Amino acids: CSAFRGGSSYNEQFF. This rearrangement joins TRBV20-1 to TRBJ2-1; 7 nucleotides agree with TRBD2. Trimming cost V 5 bases and J 0 bases; bases outside gene matches: 7. The CDR3 consists of 15 residues. Germline loops: CDR1 DFQATT, CDR2 SNEGSKA (reference sequence).

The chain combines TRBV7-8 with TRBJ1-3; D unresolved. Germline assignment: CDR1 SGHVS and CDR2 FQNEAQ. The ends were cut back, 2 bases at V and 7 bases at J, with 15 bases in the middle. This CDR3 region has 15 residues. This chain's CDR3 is CASSLQVGIGNTIYF. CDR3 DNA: TGTGCCAGCAGCTTACAAGTCGGGATCGGGAACACCATATATTTT.

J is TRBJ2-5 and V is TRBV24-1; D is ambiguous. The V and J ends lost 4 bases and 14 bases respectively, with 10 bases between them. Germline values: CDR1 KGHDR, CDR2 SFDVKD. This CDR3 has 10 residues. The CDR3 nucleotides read TGTGCCACCAGTGACCACCGCCTTTACTTC. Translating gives CATSDHRLYF.